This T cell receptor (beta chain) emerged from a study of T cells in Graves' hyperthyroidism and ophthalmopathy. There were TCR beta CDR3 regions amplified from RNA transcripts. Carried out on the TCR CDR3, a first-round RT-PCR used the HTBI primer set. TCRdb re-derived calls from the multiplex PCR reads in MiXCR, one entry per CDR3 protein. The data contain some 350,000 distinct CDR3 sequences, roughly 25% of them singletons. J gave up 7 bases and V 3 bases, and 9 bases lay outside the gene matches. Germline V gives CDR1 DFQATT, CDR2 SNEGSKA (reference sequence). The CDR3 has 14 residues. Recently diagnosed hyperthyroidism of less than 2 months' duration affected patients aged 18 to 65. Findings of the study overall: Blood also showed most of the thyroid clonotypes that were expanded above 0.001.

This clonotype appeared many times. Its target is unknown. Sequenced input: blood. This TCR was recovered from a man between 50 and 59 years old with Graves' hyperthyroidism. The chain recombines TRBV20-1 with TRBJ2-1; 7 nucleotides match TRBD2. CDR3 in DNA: TGCAGTGCTAGTGGGGGGAGGGCCGGTAATGAGCAGTTCTTC. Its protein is CSASGGRAGNEQFF.